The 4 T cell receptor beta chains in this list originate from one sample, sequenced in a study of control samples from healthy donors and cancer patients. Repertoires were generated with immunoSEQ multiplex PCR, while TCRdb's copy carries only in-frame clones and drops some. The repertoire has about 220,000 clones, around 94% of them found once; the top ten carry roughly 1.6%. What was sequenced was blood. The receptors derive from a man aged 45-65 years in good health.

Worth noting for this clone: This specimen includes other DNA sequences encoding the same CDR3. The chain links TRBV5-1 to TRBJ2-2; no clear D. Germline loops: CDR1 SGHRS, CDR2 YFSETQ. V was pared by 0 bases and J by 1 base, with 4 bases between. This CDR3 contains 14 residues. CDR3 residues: CASSLEGNTGELFF. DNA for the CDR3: TGCGCCAGCAGCTTGGAGGGGAACACCGGGGAGCTGTTTTTT.

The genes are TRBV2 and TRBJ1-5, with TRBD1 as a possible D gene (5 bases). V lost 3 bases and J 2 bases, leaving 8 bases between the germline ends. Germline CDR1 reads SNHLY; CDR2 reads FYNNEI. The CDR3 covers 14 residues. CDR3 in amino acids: CASSDRVGNQPQHF. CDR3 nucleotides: TGTGCCAGCAGTGACAGGGTTGGCAATCAGCCCCAGCATTTT.

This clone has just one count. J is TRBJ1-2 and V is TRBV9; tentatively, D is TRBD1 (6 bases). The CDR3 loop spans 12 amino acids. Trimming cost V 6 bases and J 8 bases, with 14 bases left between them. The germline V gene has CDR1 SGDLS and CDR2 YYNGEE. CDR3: CASTGAAGGYTF. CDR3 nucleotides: TGTGCCAGCACGGGGGCTGCAGGAGGCTACACCTTC.

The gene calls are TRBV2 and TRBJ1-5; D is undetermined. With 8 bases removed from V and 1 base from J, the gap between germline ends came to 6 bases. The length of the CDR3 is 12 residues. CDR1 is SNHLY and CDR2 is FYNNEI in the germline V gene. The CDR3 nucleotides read TGTGCCAGCCGGTGGAGCAATCAGCCCCAGCATTTT. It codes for CASRWSNQPQHF.